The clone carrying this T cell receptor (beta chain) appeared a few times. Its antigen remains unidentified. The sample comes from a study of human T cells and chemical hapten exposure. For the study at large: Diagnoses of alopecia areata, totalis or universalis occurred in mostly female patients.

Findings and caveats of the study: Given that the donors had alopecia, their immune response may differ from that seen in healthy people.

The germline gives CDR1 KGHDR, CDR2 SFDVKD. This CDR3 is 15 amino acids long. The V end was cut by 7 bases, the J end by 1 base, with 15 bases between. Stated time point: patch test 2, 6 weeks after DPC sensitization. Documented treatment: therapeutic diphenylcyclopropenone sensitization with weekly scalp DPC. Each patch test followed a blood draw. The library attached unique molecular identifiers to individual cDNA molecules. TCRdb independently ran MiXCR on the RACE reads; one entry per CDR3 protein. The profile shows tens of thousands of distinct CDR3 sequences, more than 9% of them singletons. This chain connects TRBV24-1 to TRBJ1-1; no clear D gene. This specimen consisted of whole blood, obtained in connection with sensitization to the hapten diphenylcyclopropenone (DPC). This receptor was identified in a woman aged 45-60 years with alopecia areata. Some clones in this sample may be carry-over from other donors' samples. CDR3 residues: CATSPTRQANTEAFF. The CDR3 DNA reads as TGTGCCACCAGCCCAACCAGGCAGGCGAACACTGAAGCTTTCTTT.